The 11 T cell receptor beta chains reported below all come from one sample, sequenced in a study of PD-L1 blockade in urothelial cancer. Regarding time point: pretreatment peripheral blood. Sequencing was performed with immunoSEQ multiplex PCR; in TCRdb, only in-frame clones are kept and a portion is missing. The table has about 53,000 clones, around 88% seen once. Source: PBMCs, taken around atezolizumab (anti-PD-L1) treatment. The receptors come from a woman aged 60-75 years with urothelial cancer.

This chain uses TRBV28 with TRBJ2-7; D is ambiguous. Germline V gene lookup returns CDR1 MDHEN and CDR2 SYDVKM. The CDR3 covers 15 residues. V lost 3 bases and J 0 bases, leaving 12 bases between the germline ends. The CDR3 nucleotides are TGTGCCAGCAGTTTTCCGGCGGCAACCTCCTACGAGCAGTACTTC. Protein product: CASSFPAATSYEQYF.

CDR3 nucleotides: TGTGCCAGCAGTGAAAGGGGGGGGGCTCTGTCCGCCCGGGTGTATTTT. Translation: CASSERGGALSARVYF. V gene TRBV2 combines with J gene TRBJ2-3; TRBD2 might be the D (7 bases). V dropped 2 bases and J dropped 14 bases, with 26 bases sitting between them. This CDR3 comprises 16 residues. Germline V lookup: CDR1 SNHLY, CDR2 FYNNEI.

V gene TRBV19 combines with J gene TRBJ1-1; the D gene is possibly TRBD1 (5 bases). The V gene's germline CDR1 is LNHDA and CDR2 SQIVND (reference sequence). The CDR3 is made up of 14 amino acids. The V end lost 3 bases, the J end lost 4 bases, and 12 bases lay between the germline ends. The CDR3 is CASSIGREATEAFF. CDR3 DNA sequence: TGTGCCAGTAGTATCGGCAGGGAAGCCACTGAAGCTTTCTTT.

The chain uses TRBV9 and TRBJ2-3, with a weak D call TRBD1 (6 bases). The CDR3 consists of 14 residues. V dropped 3 bases and J dropped 2 bases, with 10 bases sitting between them. CDR1 and CDR2 from the germline V gene are SGDLS and YYNGEE. The CDR3 bases are TGTGCCAGCAGCGCCGGACAGTCCACAGATACGCAGTATTTT. Translation: CASSAGQSTDTQYF.

The chain employs TRBV5-1 and TRBJ1-1; D gene unclear. V was cut by 2 bases and J by 4 bases, with 21 bases left in between. From germline, CDR1 is SGHRS and CDR2 YFSETQ. The CDR3 runs 17 residues. The CDR3 nucleotides are TGCGCCAGCAGCTTAGGAGGGATGGCCCTCTCGTCCACTGAAGCTTTCTTT. Translated: CASSLGGMALSSTEAFF.

The chain combines TRBV10-1 with TRBJ2-7; the match to TRBD1 covers 7 bases. The V gene's germline CDR1 is WNHNN and CDR2 SYGVQD (reference sequence). The CDR3 covers 13 residues. Trimming at V came to 6 bases and at J to 6 bases, leaving 8 bases not matched to a gene. Here the CDR3 reads CASSRDSSPEQYF. The CDR3 region has the DNA TGCGCCAGCAGCAGGGACAGTTCCCCCGAGCAGTACTTC.

CDR3 sequence: CASSTNGGQLNEQYF. As DNA, the CDR3 is TGTGCCAGCAGCACAAACGGGGGACAGTTGAACGAGCAGTACTTC. The chain carries TRBV2 and TRBJ2-7, with D possibly TRBD1 on 7 matching bases. The CDR3 sequence is 15 residues long. V dropped 6 bases and J dropped 5 bases, with 20 bases sitting between them. Germline assignment: CDR1 SNHLY and CDR2 FYNNEI.

The chain combines TRBV10-3 with TRBJ2-1; 13 positions match TRBD2. The J segment lost 2 bases and the V segment lost 4 bases, leaving 2 bases of the junction unmatched. CDR1 and CDR2 from the germline V gene are ENHRY and SYGVKD. This CDR3 region has 16 residues. In DNA form, the CDR3 reads TGTGCCATCAGTGGGACTAGCGGGAGTGCCTACAATGAGCAGTTCTTC. Translated, it gives CAISGTSGSAYNEQFF.

This chain joins TRBV19 and TRBJ2-5; TRBD1 matches 7 bases. The V segment lost 6 bases and the J segment 5 bases; nucleotides outside the gene matches: 12. CDR1 is LNHDA, CDR2 SQIVND, per germline (reference sequence). The CDR3 runs to 15 residues. The CDR3 loop reads CASSTPTGLGETQYF. The CDR3 DNA is TGTGCCAGTAGCACCCCGACAGGGCTGGGGGAGACCCAGTACTTC.

The gene calls are TRBV7-2 and TRBJ2-7; the match to TRBD1 covers 12 bases. The ends lost 4 bases at V and 0 bases at J; junction bases unmatched: 4. Germline loops: CDR1 SGHTA, CDR2 FQGNSA. This CDR3 comprises 16 residues. The CDR3 sequence: CASSSQGQGASYEQYF. The CDR3 DNA follows: TGTGCCAGCAGCTCACAGGGACAGGGGGCCTCCTACGAGCAGTACTTC.

CDR3 in DNA: TGTGCCAGCAGCTTAGGCCCTCCTTCGGCTGGAAACACCATATATTTT. It yields the protein CASSLGPPSAGNTIYF. The V call is TRBV11-3, the J call TRBJ1-3; D not resolved. This CDR3 is 16 amino acids long. Germline-derived CDR1 and CDR2 are SGHNT and YENEEA. Trimming took off 1 base at V and 2 bases at J, with 12 bases between the two ends.